This is a list of T cell receptor beta chains from one sample in a study of post-analysis software for immune sequencing data. TCRdb fed the PCR reads into MiXCR, producing one record per CDR3 protein. The table lists about 400,000 distinct CDR3 sequences, less than 40% of them singletons. Sequencing was performed on blood. The receptors were sampled from a girl aged 10 to 17 with multiple sclerosis. CDR3s include the opening cysteine and the closing phenylalanine or tryptophan. A D gene is named only where the DNA matches it firmly. Size is stated for part of the rows, as once, few or many counts, or as a class when the clone is expanded.

CDR3 protein	CDR3 DNA	D gene	clone size	V gene	J gene
CATSDAPGVGNQPQHF	TGTGCCACCAGTGATGCTCCAGGGGTCGGCAATCAGCCCCAGCATTTT	.	.	TRBV24-1	TRBJ1-5
CASSSDLIYNEQFF	TGTGCCAGCAGTTCGGACCTCATTTACAATGAGCAGTTCTTC	.	.	TRBV27	TRBJ2-1
CASSLWVLDGVSNQPQHF	TGTGCCAGCAGTTTATGGGTATTAGATGGGGTTAGCAATCAGCCCCAGCATTTT	.	once	TRBV28	TRBJ1-5
CASSLPGTVYEQYF	TGCGCCAGCAGCTTGCCCGGGACAGTCTACGAGCAGTACTTC	TRBD1	few	TRBV5-1	TRBJ2-7
CASSHESGTGGTDTQYF	TGTGCCAGCAGCCACGAATCCGGGACAGGGGGCACAGATACGCAGTATTTT	TRBD1	.	TRBV3-1	TRBJ2-3
CSARAALSTDTQYF	TGCAGTGCTAGAGCAGCTTTAAGCACAGATACGCAGTATTTT	.	.	TRBV20-1	TRBJ2-3
CASIHRASEGEQFF	TGTGCCAGCATCCACCGAGCGAGTGAGGGTGAGCAGTTCTTC	.	.	TRBV5-6	TRBJ2-1
CASSLGTALTDTQYF	TGTGCCAGCAGCCTCGGGACAGCCTTAACAGATACGCAGTATTTT	TRBD1	few	TRBV7-9	TRBJ2-3
CSASSQGPLEQFF	TGCAGTGCTAGCTCACAGGGCCCACTGGAGCAGTTCTTC	.	few	TRBV20-1	TRBJ2-1
CASSYGWEQFF	TGTGCCAGCAGTTACGGATGGGAGCAGTTCTTC	.	few	TRBV6-6	TRBJ2-1
CASSLDRTNTGELFF	TGTGCCAGCAGCCTCGACAGGACTAACACCGGGGAGCTGTTTTTT	.	.	TRBV13	TRBJ2-2
CSARRSGLSTDTQYF	TGCAGTGCTAGACGGTCAGGTCTGAGCACAGATACGCAGTATTTT	.	.	TRBV20-1	TRBJ2-3
CASSYRVFGPTSNTGELFF	TGTGCCAGCAGTTACCGGGTGTTCGGGCCAACATCGAACACCGGGGAGCTGTTTTTT	.	.	TRBV6-2/TRBV6-3	TRBJ2-2
CASSGGQAHEQYF	TGTGCCAGCAGCGGGGGGCAGGCCCACGAGCAGTACTTC	.	few	TRBV14	TRBJ2-7
CASSLTDSSPNTGELFF	TGTGCCAGCAGCCTAACGGACAGTTCTCCGAACACCGGGGAGCTGTTTTTT	.	.	TRBV7-9	TRBJ2-2
CATSRDVGVAKNIQYF	TGTGCCACCAGCAGAGATGTCGGGGTAGCCAAAAACATTCAGTACTTC	.	few	TRBV15	TRBJ2-4
CASSLNRWETQYF	TGCGCCAGCTCCTTAAACCGCTGGGAGACCCAGTACTTC	.	.	TRBV5-1	TRBJ2-5
CASSRLIFDSSYEQYF	TGTGCCAGCAGCCGGCTGATTTTCGACAGTTCCTACGAGCAGTACTTC	.	.	TRBV7-8	TRBJ2-7
CASSRAPQGPNTEAFF	TGTGCCAGCAGTAGGGCCCCCCAGGGGCCAAACACTGAAGCTTTCTTT	.	.	TRBV6-6	TRBJ1-1
CASSLNSAAGPTYNEQFF	TGTGCCAGCAGCTTAAATTCGGCGGCGGGGCCGACCTACAATGAGCAGTTCTTC	.	once	TRBV7-2	TRBJ2-1
CASSTTGKETQYF	TGTGCCAGCAGCACGACAGGGAAGGAGACCCAGTACTTC	TRBD1	few	TRBV5-8	TRBJ2-5
CASSDQRGTRTDTQYF	TGTGCCAGCAGTGACCAGCGGGGGACCCGCACAGATACGCAGTATTTT	TRBD2	.	TRBV2	TRBJ2-3
CATSSGTGSYEQYF	TGTGCCACCAGCAGTGGGACAGGGTCCTACGAGCAGTACTTC	TRBD1	few	TRBV15	TRBJ2-7
CASTDSGQETQYF	TGTGCCAGCACTGACAGCGGTCAAGAGACCCAGTACTTC	.	.	TRBV6-5	TRBJ2-5
CASSFTRDRNEQYF	TGTGCCAGCAGTTTTACTCGGGACAGAAACGAGCAGTACTTC	TRBD1	.	TRBV27	TRBJ2-7
CASSGAVWDTQYF	TGTGCCAGCAGCGGTGCAGTTTGGGATACGCAGTATTTT	.	many	TRBV9	TRBJ2-3
CSVGQFYEQYF	TGCAGCGTTGGTCAGTTCTACGAGCAGTACTTC	.	medium-sized	TRBV29-1	TRBJ2-7
CASSLDLDTEAFF	TGTGCCAGCAGCTTAGATTTGGACACTGAAGCTTTCTTT	.	.	TRBV7-2	TRBJ1-1
CASSLRETVGTEAFF	TGTGCCAGCAGCTTAAGGGAGACCGTGGGGACTGAAGCTTTCTTT	.	.	TRBV7-9	TRBJ1-1
CASSLGTTRETQYF	TGTGCCAGCAGCTTAGGGACTACCAGAGAGACCCAGTACTTC	.	few	TRBV7-9	TRBJ2-5
CASSVDGAGTEAFF	TGTGCCAGCAGCGTAGACGGTGCTGGGACTGAAGCTTTCTTT	.	few	TRBV9	TRBJ1-1
CAISEWDRGDTEAFF	TGTGCCATCAGTGAGTGGGACAGGGGGGATACTGAAGCTTTCTTT	TRBD1	few	TRBV10-3	TRBJ1-1
CASSFNPGQGSTEAFF	TGTGCCAGCAGCTTCAACCCAGGACAGGGGAGCACTGAAGCTTTCTTT	TRBD1	few	TRBV9	TRBJ1-1
CSARDWSSERGTDTQYF	TGCAGTGCTAGAGATTGGTCGTCCGAGCGGGGCACAGATACGCAGTATTTT	.	.	TRBV20-1	TRBJ2-3
CASRPGLKETQYF	TGTGCCAGCAGACCTGGACTAAAAGAGACCCAGTACTTC	.	.	TRBV28	TRBJ2-5
CASSLRQGPKETQYF	TGTGCCAGCAGCTTGCGACAGGGCCCCAAAGAGACCCAGTACTTC	TRBD1	.	TRBV7-9	TRBJ2-5
CASSSMSNPYGYTF	TGTGCCAGCAGTTCAATGTCCAACCCCTATGGCTACACCTTC	.	few	TRBV6-6	TRBJ1-2
CATSTLSTDTQYF	TGTGCCACCAGCACCTTGAGCACAGATACGCAGTATTTT	.	few	TRBV15	TRBJ2-3
CSAGGTSGGLQYF	TGCAGTGCTGGAGGGACTAGCGGGGGGCTGCAGTACTTC	TRBD2	few	TRBV20-1	TRBJ2-5
CASSLYRERSYNEQFF	TGTGCCAGTTCGCTCTACAGGGAGAGGAGTTACAATGAGCAGTTCTTC	.	.	TRBV6-9	TRBJ2-1